This TCR beta chain was sequenced in a study of blood T cell repertoires in COVID-19. The wider study: T cells, B-cell-depleted T cells, or PBMCs supplied cDNA or gDNA.

Looked up from germline, CDR1 is SGHRS and CDR2 is YFSETQ. The trim removed 4 bases at V and 3 bases at J, leaving 2 bases unmatched. The CDR3 totals 13 residues. Per the original data handling: Amplification with reference gene primers provided the estimates of nucleated cell counts. Sequencing was performed with immunoSEQ multiplex PCR; in TCRdb, only in-frame clones are kept and a portion is missing. Clone size and V and J calls were adopted from that table, with D and trimming inferred from the DNA. In the table there are 200,000 to 300,000 clones, about 89% of which are singletons. Recruits, aged about 18 to 95 years, lived in 25 or so US areas. Clinical history reported by participants formed the basis on which cohorts were assigned.

The chain recombines TRBV5-1 with TRBJ2-7; 9 bases match TRBD2. Sequenced: PBMCs or T cells enriched from blood (not recorded which). This sequence was found in a woman aged 25 to 39 who had recovered from COVID-19. The CDR3 is CASSIAGVYEQYF. CDR3 DNA sequence: TGCGCCAGCAGCATAGCGGGAGTCTACGAGCAGTACTTC.